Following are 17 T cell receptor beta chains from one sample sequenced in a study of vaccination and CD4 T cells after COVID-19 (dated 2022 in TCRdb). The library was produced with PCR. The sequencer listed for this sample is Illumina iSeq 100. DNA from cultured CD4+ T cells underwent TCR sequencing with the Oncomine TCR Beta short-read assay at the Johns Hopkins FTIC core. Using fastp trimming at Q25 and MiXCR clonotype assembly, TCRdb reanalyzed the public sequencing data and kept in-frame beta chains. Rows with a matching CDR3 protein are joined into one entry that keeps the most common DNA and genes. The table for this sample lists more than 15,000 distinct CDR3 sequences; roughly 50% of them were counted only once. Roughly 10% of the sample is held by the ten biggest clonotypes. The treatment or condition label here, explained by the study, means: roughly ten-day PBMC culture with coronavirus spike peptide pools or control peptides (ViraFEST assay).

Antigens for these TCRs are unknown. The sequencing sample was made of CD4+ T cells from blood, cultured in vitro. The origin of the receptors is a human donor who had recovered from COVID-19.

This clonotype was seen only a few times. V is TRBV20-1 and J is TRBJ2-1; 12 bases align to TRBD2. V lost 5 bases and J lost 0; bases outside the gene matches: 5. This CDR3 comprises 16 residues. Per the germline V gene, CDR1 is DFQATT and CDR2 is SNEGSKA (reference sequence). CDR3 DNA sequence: TGCAGTGCTCGAAGACTAGCGGGAGTCTCCTACAATGAGCAGTTCTTC. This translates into CSARRLAGVSYNEQFF.

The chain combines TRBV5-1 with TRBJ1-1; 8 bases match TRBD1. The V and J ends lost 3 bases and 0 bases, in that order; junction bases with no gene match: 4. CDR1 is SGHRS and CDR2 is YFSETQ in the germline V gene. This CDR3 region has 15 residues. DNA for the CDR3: TGCGCCAGCAGCTCGCAGACAGGGGTGAACACTGAAGCTTTCTTT. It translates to CASSSQTGVNTEAFF.

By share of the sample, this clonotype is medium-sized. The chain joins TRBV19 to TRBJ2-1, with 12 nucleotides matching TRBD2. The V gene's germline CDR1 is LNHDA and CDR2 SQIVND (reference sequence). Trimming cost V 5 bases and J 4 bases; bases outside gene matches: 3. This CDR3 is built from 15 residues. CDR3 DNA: TGTGCCAGTAGTGGGGGACTAGCGGGTTACAATGAGCAGTTCTTC. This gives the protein CASSGGLAGYNEQFF.

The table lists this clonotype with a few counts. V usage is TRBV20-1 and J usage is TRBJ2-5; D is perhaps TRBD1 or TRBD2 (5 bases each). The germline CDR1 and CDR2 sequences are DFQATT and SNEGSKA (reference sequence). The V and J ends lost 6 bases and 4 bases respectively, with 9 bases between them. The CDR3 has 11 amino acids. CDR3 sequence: CSARGGETQYF. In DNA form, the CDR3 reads TGCAGTGCCCGTGGGGGAGAGACCCAGTACTTC.

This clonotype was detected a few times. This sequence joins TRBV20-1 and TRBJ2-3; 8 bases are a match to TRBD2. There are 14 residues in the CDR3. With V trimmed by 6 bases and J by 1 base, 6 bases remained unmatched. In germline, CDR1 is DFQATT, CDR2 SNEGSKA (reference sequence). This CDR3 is CSARLAPGTDTQYF. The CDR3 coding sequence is TGCAGTGCCCGACTAGCGCCTGGCACAGATACGCAGTATTTT.

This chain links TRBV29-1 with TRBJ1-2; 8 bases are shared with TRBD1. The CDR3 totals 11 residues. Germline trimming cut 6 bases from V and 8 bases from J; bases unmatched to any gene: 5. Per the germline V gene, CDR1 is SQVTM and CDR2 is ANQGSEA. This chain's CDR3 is CSVQGAGGYTF. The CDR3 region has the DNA TGCAGCGTCCAGGGGGCGGGCGGCTACACCTTC.

CDR3: CASSEGLPSYEQYF. CDR3 coding DNA: TGTGCCAGCAGCGAGGGACTACCCTCCTACGAGCAGTACTTC. This rearrangement joins TRBV9 to TRBJ2-7; 7 bases agree with TRBD2. The germline V gene encodes CDR1 SGDLS and CDR2 YYNGEE. Germline trimming cut 3 bases from V and 0 bases from J; bases unmatched to any gene: 3. There are 14 residues in the CDR3.

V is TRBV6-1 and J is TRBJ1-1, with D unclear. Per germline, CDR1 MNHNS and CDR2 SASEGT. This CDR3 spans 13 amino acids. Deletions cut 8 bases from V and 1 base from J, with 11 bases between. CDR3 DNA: TGTGCCAGCGGGCAACTAGAGAACACTGAAGCTTTCTTT. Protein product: CASGQLENTEAFF.

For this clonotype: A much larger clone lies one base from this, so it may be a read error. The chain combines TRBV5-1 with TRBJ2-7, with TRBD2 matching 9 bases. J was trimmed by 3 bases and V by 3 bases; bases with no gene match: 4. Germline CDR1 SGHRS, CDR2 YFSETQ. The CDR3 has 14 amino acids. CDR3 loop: CASSYPRGGYEQYF. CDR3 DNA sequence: TGCGCCAGCAGCTACCCGCGGGGGGGCTACGAGCAGTACTTC.

CDR3 region: CSASSRKETQYF. CDR3 nucleotides: TGCAGTGCTAGTTCGCGGAAAGAGACCCAGTACTTC. The rearrangement links TRBV20-1 to TRBJ2-5; no clear D. Trimming left V 3 bases short and J 3 bases short, with 8 bases between. The CDR3 extends over 12 amino acids. Germline assignment: CDR1 DFQATT and CDR2 SNEGSKA (reference sequence).

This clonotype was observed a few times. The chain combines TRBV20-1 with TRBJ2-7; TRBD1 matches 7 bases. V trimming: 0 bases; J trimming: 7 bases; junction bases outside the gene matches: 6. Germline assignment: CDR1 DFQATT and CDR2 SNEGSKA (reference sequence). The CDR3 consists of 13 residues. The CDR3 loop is CSARDWDRREQYF. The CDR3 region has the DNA TGCAGTGCTAGAGATTGGGACAGACGTGAGCAGTACTTC.

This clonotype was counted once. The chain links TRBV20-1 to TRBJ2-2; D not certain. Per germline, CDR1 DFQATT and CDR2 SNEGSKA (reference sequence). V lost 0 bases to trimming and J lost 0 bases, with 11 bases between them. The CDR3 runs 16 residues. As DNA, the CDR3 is TGCAGTGCTAGAGATCCACATATCGCGAACACCGGGGAGCTGTTTTTT. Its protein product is CSARDPHIANTGELFF.

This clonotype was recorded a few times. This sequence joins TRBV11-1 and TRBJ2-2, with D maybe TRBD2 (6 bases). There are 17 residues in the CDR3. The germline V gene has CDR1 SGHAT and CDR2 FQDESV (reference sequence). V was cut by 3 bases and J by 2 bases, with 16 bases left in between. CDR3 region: CASSLYDGSGNTGELFF. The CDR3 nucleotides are TGTGCCAGCAGCTTGTATGACGGGAGCGGTAACACCGGGGAGCTGTTTTTT.

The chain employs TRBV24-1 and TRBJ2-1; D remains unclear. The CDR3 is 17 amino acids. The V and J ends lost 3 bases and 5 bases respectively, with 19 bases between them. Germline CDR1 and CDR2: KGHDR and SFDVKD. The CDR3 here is CATSDDEKYRAHNEQFF. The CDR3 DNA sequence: TGTGCCACCAGTGATGATGAAAAGTATCGGGCACACAATGAGCAGTTCTTC.

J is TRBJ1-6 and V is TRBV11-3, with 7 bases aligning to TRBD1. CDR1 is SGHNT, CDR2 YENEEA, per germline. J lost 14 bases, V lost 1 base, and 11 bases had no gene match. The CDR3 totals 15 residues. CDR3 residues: CASSLVGTANTALHF. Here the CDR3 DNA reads TGTGCCAGCAGCTTAGTTGGGACAGCGAATACGGCCCTCCACTTT.

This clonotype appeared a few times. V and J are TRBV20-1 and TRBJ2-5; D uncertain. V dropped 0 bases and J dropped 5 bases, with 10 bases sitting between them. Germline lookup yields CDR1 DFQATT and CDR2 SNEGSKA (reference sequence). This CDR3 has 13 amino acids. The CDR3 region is CSARDPDRETQYF. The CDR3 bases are TGCAGTGCTAGAGATCCGGACCGGGAGACCCAGTACTTC.

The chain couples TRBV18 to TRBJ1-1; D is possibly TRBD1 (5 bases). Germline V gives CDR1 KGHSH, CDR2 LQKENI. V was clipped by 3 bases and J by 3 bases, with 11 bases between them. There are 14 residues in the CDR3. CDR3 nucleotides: TGTGCCAGCTCACCCCAGGGAATTGACACTGAAGCTTTCTTT. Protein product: CASSPQGIDTEAFF.